This TCR beta chain is drawn from a study of shared T cell receptors in the human thymus. From germline, CDR1 is SGHNT and CDR2 YENEEA. The CDR3 loop spans 16 amino acids. Trimming pared 1 base from V and 5 bases from J, leaving 18 bases between. Method: immunoSEQ multiplex PCR; TCRdb's copy keeps in-frame clones and lacks some. The sample records 500,000 to 750,000 clones, roughly 90% being singletons. In addition, the sample was reused for a study of human thymus T cells. That paper states: Congenital heart defects were the reason for the corrective surgery that the donors, healthy Finnish infants, were having. The thymus tissue came from resections taken during corrective heart surgery. Among thymic and blood repertoires, usage of V and J genes appeared biased. Unrelated individuals were reported by related research to share highly overlapping thymic repertoires.

The chain carries TRBV11-3 and TRBJ2-7; a weak D match, TRBD1 (7 bases). The source is a boy under three years old with a congenital heart defect. The sample was thymocytes. CDR3 region: CASSLANRGGDHEQYF. The CDR3 region has the DNA TGTGCCAGCAGCTTAGCGAACAGGGGCGGGGACCACGAGCAGTACTTC.